This T cell receptor beta chain derives from a study of blood T cell repertoires in COVID-19. Study overall: Samples taken during acute and convalescent COVID-19 were collected in the United States, Italy and Spain. The analysed material was cDNA or gDNA that came from T cells, B-cell-depleted T cells, or PBMCs.

The CDR3 is 15 residues long. Germline V lookup: CDR1 MGHDK, CDR2 SYGVNS. The V gene end was trimmed by 6 bases and the J gene end by 1 base; junction bases not matched to a gene: 3. In the original analysis: Nucleated cell number was recorded as an estimate derived from reference gene primer amplification. Method: immunoSEQ multiplex PCR; TCRdb's copy keeps in-frame clones and lacks some. D and trimming come from the DNA, and the V and J calls and clone size come from that table. The top ten hold about 1% of the sample, which has about 100,000 clones, roughly nine tenths seen once. The specimen sequenced was peripheral blood. The sequence was collected from a man aged 55-75 years with acute or convalescent COVID-19. The chain is built from TRBV25-1 and TRBJ2-2; TRBD2 matches 9 bases. The CDR3 DNA reads TGTGCCAGCAGCCAAGCGGGGGGGAACACCGGGGAGCTGTTTTTT. This sequence encodes CASSQAGGNTGELFF.